This T cell receptor (beta chain) came from a study of T cells expressing NK-cell markers. Study-wide background: In sorted CD3+CD56+NKG2C+, CD3+CD56+NKG2C- and CD3+CD56-NKG2C+ T cells, TCR beta repertoires were obtained. General study points: Dominant NKG2C+ clonotypes accounted for roughly 1.0-7.0% of CD8+ T cells in six or seven donors.

On this clonotype itself: What it binds is unknown.

The CDR3 length is 14 residues. The germline V gene encodes CDR1 SGHTA and CDR2 FQGNSA. TCRdb reanalyzed the 5' RACE reads and collapses them to one entry per CDR3 protein, without DNA. Its clone listing holds about half a million distinct CDR3 sequences. The source of this sequence is a woman between 45 and 65 years old in good health. Material: blood T cells: a sorted CD56 or NKG2C T cell subset, CD4+ or CD8+ T cells, or bulk PBMC T cells (not recorded which). V and J are TRBV7-2 and TRBJ1-1. The CDR3 reads CASSFSLGDTEAFF. Full variable domain (outside the CDR3, taken from reference TRBV7-2 and TRBJ1-1): GAGVSQSPSNKVTEKGKDVELRCDPISGHTALYWYRQSLGQGLEFLIYFQGNSAPDKSGLPSDRFSAERTGGSVSTLTIQRTQQEDSAVYLCASSFSLGDTEAFFGQGTRLTVV.